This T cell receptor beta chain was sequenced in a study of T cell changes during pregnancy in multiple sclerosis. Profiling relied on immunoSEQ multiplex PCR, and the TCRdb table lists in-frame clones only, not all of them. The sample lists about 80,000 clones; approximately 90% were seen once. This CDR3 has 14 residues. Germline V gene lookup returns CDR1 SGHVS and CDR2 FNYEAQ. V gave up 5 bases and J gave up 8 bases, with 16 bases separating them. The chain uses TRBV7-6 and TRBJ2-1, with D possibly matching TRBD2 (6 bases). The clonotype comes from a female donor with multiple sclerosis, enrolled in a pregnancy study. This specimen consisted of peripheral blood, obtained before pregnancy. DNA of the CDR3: TGTGCCAGCAGCCAAGGACTACGTCGGGATGAGCAGTTCTTC. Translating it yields CASSQGLRRDEQFF. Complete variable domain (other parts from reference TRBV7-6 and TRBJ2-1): GAGVSQSPRYKVTKRGQDVALRCDPISGHVSLYWYRQALGQGPEFLTYFNYEAQQDKSGLPNDRFSAERPEGSISTLTIQRTEQRDSAMYRCASSQGLRRDEQFFGPGTRLTVL.